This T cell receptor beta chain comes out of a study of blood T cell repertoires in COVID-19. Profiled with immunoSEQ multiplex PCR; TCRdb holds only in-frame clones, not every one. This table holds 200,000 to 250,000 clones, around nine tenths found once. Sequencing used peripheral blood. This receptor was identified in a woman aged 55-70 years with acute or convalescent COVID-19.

The CDR3 DNA reads TGTGCCAGCAGCCAAGCCGTAGCTGGGGCTGAAAAACTGTTTTTT. Its protein is CASSQAVAGAEKLFF. The chain uses TRBV4-2 and TRBJ1-4, with D possibly TRBD1 on 5 matching bases. V was cut by 1 base and J by 7 bases, with 13 bases left in between. Germline CDR1 reads LGHNA; CDR2 reads YNFKEQ. This CDR3 spans 15 amino acids.